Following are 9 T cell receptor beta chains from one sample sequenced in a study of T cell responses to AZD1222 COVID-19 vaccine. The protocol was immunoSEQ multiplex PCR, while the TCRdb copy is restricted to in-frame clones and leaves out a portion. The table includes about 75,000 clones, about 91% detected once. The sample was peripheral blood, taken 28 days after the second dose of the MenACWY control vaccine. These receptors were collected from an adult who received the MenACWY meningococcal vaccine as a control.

CDR3 region: CASSAKWAGIYYGYTF. The CDR3 DNA is TGTGCCAGCAGCGCAAAGTGGGCAGGGATATACTATGGCTACACCTTC. The chain couples TRBV11-2 to TRBJ1-2; TRBD1 is a possible D gene (5 bases). The V end lost 5 bases, the J end lost 3 bases, and 19 bases lay between the germline ends. This CDR3 has 16 residues. Germline V gene lookup returns CDR1 SGHAT and CDR2 FQNNGV.

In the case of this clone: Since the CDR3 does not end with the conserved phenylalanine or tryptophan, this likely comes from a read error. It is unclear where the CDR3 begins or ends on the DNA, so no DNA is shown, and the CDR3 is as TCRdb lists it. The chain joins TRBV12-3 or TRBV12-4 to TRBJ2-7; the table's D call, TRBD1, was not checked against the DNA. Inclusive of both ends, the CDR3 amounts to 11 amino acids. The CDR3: CASSLGQGREY.

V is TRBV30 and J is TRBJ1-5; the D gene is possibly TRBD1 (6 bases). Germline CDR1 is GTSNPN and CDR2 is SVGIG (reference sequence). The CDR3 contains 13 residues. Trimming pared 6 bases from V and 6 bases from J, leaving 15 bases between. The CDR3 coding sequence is TGTGCCTGCTCCGGGGGCGGAGGTCAGCCCCAGCATTTT. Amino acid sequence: CACSGGGGQPQHF.

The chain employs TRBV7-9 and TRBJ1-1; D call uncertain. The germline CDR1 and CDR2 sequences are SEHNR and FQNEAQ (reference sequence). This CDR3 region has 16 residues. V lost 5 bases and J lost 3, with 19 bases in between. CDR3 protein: CASSPTHRVLDTEAFF. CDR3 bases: TGTGCCAGCAGCCCCACCCACCGGGTACTAGACACTGAAGCTTTCTTT.

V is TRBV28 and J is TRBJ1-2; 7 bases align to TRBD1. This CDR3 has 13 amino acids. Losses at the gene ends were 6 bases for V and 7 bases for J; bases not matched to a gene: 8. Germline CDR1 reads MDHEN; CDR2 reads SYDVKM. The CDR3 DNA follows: TGTGCCAGCAGACCCGATCCAGGGGGTGGCTACACCTTC. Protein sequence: CASRPDPGGGYTF.

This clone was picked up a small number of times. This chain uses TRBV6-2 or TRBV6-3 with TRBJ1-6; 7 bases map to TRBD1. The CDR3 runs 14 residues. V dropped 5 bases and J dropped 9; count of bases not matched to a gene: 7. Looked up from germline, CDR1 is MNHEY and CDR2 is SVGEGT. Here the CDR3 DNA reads TGTGCCAGCAGTCCACGAAACAGGGGTTCACCCCTCCACTTT. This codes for CASSPRNRGSPLHF.

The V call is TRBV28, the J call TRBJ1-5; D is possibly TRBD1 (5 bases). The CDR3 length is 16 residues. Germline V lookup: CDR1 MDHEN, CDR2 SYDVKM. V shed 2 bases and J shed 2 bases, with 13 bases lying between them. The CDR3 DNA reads TGTGCCAGCAGTTTAAGGCAGGGCCAGGGCAATCAGCCCCAGCATTTT. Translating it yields CASSLRQGQGNQPQHF. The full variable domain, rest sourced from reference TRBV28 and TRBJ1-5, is DVKVTQSSRYLVKRTGEKVFLECVQDMDHENMFWYRQDPGLGLRLIYFSYDVKMKEKGDIPEGYSVSREKKERFSLILESASTNQTSMYLCASSLRQGQGNQPQHFGDGTRLSIL.

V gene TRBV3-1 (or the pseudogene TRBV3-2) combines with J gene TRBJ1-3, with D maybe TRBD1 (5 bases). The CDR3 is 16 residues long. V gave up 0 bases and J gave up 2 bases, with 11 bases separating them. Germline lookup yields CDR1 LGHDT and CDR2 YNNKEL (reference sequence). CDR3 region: CASSQDSGTPGNTIYF. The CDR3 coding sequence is TGTGCCAGCAGCCAAGATAGCGGGACCCCTGGAAACACCATATATTTT.

The CDR3 DNA reads as TGTGCCAGCAGCCGAGACAGGGTTGGAAACACCATATATTTT. Its translation: CASSRDRVGNTIYF. The chain joins TRBV3-1 (or the pseudogene TRBV3-2) to TRBJ1-3; 7 bases are a match to TRBD1. The CDR3 is 14 amino acids. V was clipped by 4 bases and J by 3 bases; unmatched bases: 3. Germline V gene lookup returns CDR1 LGHDT and CDR2 YNNKEL (reference sequence).